Given below is one TCR beta chain in context. Its specificity is unknown. Data came from immunoSEQ multiplex PCR; TCRdb stores just in-frame clones and leaves some out. This sample has 2 million to 3 million clones, with roughly 93% found just once. Germline V CDR1 and CDR2: SGHTA, FQGNSA. V was cut by 5 bases and J by 3 bases, with 8 bases left in between. The CDR3 loop spans 12 amino acids. The data were obtained in a study of shared clonotypes between healthy human individuals. Study observations and caveats: Rarefaction showed that sequencing of sorted subsets was incomplete (despite large depth).

This TCR was recovered from a man younger than 35 in good health. Some clones in this sample may be carry-over from other donors' samples. The chain employs TRBV7-2 and TRBJ2-7, with D perhaps TRBD2 (5 bases). Sequencing was done on a sample of naive CD4+ T cells from PBMCs. Subset indicated: CD45RA+ positively selected. CDR3 sequence reads: CASSTSRYEQYF. CDR3 DNA: TGTGCCAGCAGCACTAGTCGCTACGAGCAGTACTTC.